This T cell receptor (beta chain) was recorded in a study of human T cells and chemical hapten exposure. This clonotype was detected only a few times. TCRdb independently ran MiXCR on the RACE reads; one entry per CDR3 protein. The sample shows about 340,000 distinct CDR3 sequences, roughly 6.9% of them seen only once. This CDR3 region has 13 residues. Germline V gene lookup returns CDR1 MNHEY and CDR2 SVGAGI. Between the trimmed V and J ends, which lost 5 bases and 4 bases, there was a span of 12 bases. Stated time point: patch test 1, 2 weeks after DPC sensitization. The treatment denotes: therapeutic diphenylcyclopropenone sensitization with weekly scalp DPC.

The source material was whole blood, sampled in connection with sensitization to the hapten diphenylcyclopropenone (DPC). The rearrangement joins TRBV6-5 to TRBJ2-7; D uncertain. This TCR derives from a woman younger than 35 with alopecia areata. Some clones in this sample may be carry-over from other donors' samples. In DNA, the CDR3 is TGTGCCAGCAGTCCCCAGTTGGGTTACGAGCAGTACTTC. Translation: CASSPQLGYEQYF.